This T cell receptor beta chain was sequenced during a study of T-cell memory formation after mild COVID-19. Study information: Clusters were largely donor specific.

Study-wide findings and caveats: Clones that shrank (day 15 to 85) were balanced CD4/CD8, whereas later expanders leaned CD4+. Cross-reactive memory apparently joined, as some responding clones appeared in pre-infection memory.

There are a few counts of this clonotype. Its antigen is not identified. 5'RACE primed at constant segments yielded TCR alpha and TCR beta cDNA libraries bearing sample barcodes and UMIs. MiXCR, run by TCRdb on the 5' RACE reads, gives a single entry per CDR3 protein. The sample records 470,000 or so distinct CDR3 sequences, around 27% being singletons. What was sequenced was PBMCs or a T cell subset sorted from them (not recorded which). This TCR was recovered from an adult woman who had mild COVID-19 (a few samples of this study predate the infection). Cell type and time point are not known.

The CDR3 sequence is CASSQGVDKTNYGYTF. CDR3 DNA sequence: TGTGCCAGCAGCCAAGGGGTGGACAAGACTAACTATGGCTACACCTTC. J is TRBJ1-2 and V is TRBV3-1, with D possibly matching TRBD1 (5 bases). The V and J ends lost 1 base and 0 bases respectively, with 12 bases between them. CDR3 size: 16 residues. Germline V CDR1 and CDR2: LGHDT, YNNKEL (reference sequence).